This entry is about one T cell receptor (beta chain). Antigen specificity is unknown. The junction and the germline gene differ at one end; a read error may be behind it. The CDR3 length is 12 residues. Germline V gives CDR1 DFQATT, CDR2 SNEGSKA (reference sequence). cDNA molecules carried unique molecular identifiers, and template switching added a universal primer site. TCRdb re-derived calls from the 5' RACE reads in MiXCR, one entry per CDR3 protein. The table shows 550,000 to 700,000 distinct CDR3 sequences, with 9% to 10% occurring only once. This specimen belongs to a study of identical twins. Findings and caveats of the study: Weaker excess twin sharing was seen among beta out-of-frame sequences. Out-of-frame alpha sequences common to twins exhibited an excess of low generation probability. Its conclusions, products of cross-sectional statistical analysis, did not come from following the same donors.

This sample also appeared in a second study, on yellow fever vaccine responses in identical twins.

Specimen: PBMCs. The V call is TRBV20-1, the J call TRBJ2-3; D is ambiguous. The receptor was derived from a woman aged 18-35 years in good health. CDR3 loop: CSATESTDKQYF. The CDR3 DNA sequence: TGCAGTGCTACGGAGAGCACAGATAAGCAGTATTTT.